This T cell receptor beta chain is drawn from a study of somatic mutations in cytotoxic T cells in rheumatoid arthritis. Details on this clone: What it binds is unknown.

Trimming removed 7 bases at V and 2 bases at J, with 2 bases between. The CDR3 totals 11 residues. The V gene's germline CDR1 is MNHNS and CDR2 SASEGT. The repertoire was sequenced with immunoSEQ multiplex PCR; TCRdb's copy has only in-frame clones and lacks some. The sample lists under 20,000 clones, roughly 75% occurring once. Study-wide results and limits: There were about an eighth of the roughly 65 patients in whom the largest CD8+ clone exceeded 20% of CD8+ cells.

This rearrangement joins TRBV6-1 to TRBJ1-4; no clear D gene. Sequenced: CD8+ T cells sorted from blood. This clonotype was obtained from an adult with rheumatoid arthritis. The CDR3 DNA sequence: TGTGCCAGCATGACTAATGAAAAACTGTTTTTT. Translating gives CASMTNEKLFF.